The present T cell receptor (beta chain) was sequenced within a study of T cell clusters in autoimmune cytopenias. Study-wide background: Per sample, median TRB depth was approximately 52,000 reads, yielding a median around 2,400 distinct clonotypes.

Study-wide results and caveats: TRB repertoire shifts in secondary cytopenia and chronic lymphocytic leukemia mostly reflected lymphoma, not autoimmunity. Primary autoimmune cytopenia patients seemingly lacked the physiological T cell clusters found in healthy donors. Functional roles of the in silico T cell clusters still await experimental validation.

This clonotype is called medium-sized (0.01 to 0.1%) based on its frequency. Its antigen is unknown. About 37,500 genome equivalents of blood DNA were amplified for TRB. Multiplex touch-down PCR amplified TRB using TRB-A and TRB-B pools in one tube. TCRdb re-called the multiplex PCR reads and shows each CDR3 protein once, DNA omitted. The table for this sample gives around 12,000 distinct CDR3 sequences. This CDR3 region has 13 residues. The V call is TRBV12-3 or TRBV12-4, the J call TRBJ2-3. This TCR came from a human donor with an autoimmune cytopenia or autoimmune hepatitis (not recorded which). The sequenced material came from peripheral blood. The CDR3 region is CASSFTGTDTQYF.